The 9 T cell receptor beta chains listed next were all sequenced from one sample in a study of T cells after yellow fever vaccination. TCRdb re-derived calls from the 5' RACE reads in MiXCR, one entry per CDR3 protein. Here the sample spans 300,000 to 350,000 distinct CDR3 sequences, 8% to 9.5% being singletons. Here the sequenced sample was PBMCs, taken about 41 days after the first yellow fever vaccination. These receptors were obtained from a man aged 18 to 30 who received the YFV17D yellow fever vaccine.

This clonotype was seen many times. V and J are TRBV12-3 or TRBV12-4 and TRBJ2-2, with TRBD1 matching over 7 bases. The CDR3 covers 14 residues. V lost 7 bases and J lost 6; bases outside the gene matches: 8. The CDR3 sequence is CASIATGSAGELFF. The CDR3 DNA reads as TGTGCCAGCATCGCGACAGGGTCGGCCGGGGAGCTGTTTTTT.

This clonotype was seen repeatedly, ten times or more. This chain uses TRBV7-2 with TRBJ1-5, with D maybe TRBD1 (5 bases). Germline lookup yields CDR1 SGHTA and CDR2 FQGNSA. The V and J ends lost 4 bases and 2 bases respectively, with 9 bases between them. The CDR3 runs 14 residues. The CDR3: CASSSGAGNQPQHF. The CDR3 coding sequence is TGTGCCAGCAGCTCCGGGGCTGGCAATCAGCCCCAGCATTTT.

This clonotype was seen more than once but under ten times. V usage is TRBV24-1 and J usage is TRBJ2-1; D unclear. Trimming stripped 0 bases from V and 7 bases from J, with 6 bases between. The CDR3 has 13 amino acids. Looked up from germline, CDR1 is KGHDR and CDR2 is SFDVKD. The chain's CDR3 is CATSDLATNEQFF. As DNA, the CDR3 is TGTGCCACCAGTGATTTGGCTACAAATGAGCAGTTCTTC.

The CDR3 sequence: CSARATSLSTDTQYF. CDR3 DNA: TGCAGTGCTAGGGCGACTAGTCTTAGCACAGATACGCAGTATTTT. The V gene is TRBV20-1, the J gene TRBJ2-3, with a weak D call TRBD2 (6 bases). Trimming left V 3 bases short and J 0 bases short, with 13 bases between. The CDR3 has 15 amino acids. In germline, CDR1 is DFQATT, CDR2 SNEGSKA (reference sequence).

This clonotype has only a few counts. The chain joins TRBV12-3 or TRBV12-4 to TRBJ2-1, with TRBD2 identical over 11 bases. Trimming took 10 bases from V and 4 from J; bases not matched to a gene: 6. The CDR3 extends over 14 amino acids. The CDR3 region has the DNA TGTGCCACCAGACTAGCGGGGTCGTACAATGAGCAGTTCTTC. This sequence encodes CATRLAGSYNEQFF.

This chain joins TRBV10-2 and TRBJ2-7, with D possibly TRBD1 on 7 matching bases. This CDR3 comprises 13 residues. The germline V and J ends were trimmed by 9 bases and 5 bases, with 17 bases remaining between them. Germline loops: CDR1 WSHSY, CDR2 SAAADI. DNA of the CDR3: TGCGCCAGTACCTCAACAGGGGAGGACGAGCAGTACTTC. It yields the protein CASTSTGEDEQYF.

V usage is TRBV7-2 and J usage is TRBJ2-1; perhaps TRBD2 as D (7 bases). V was pared by 3 bases and J by 6 bases, with 9 bases between. The CDR3 is 13 amino acids. Germline V CDR1 and CDR2: SGHTA, FQGNSA. In DNA, the CDR3 is TGTGCCAGCAGCTTCCGGGGGGCCAATGAGCAGTTCTTC. Translated, it gives CASSFRGANEQFF.

The rearrangement joins TRBV2 to TRBJ2-7; 9 nucleotides line up with TRBD2. V gave up 6 bases and J gave up 6 bases; unmatched junction bases: 6. Germline V gene sequence: CDR1 SNHLY, CDR2 FYNNEI. The CDR3 is 13 residues long. The CDR3 DNA reads TGTGCCAGCAGGCCAGCGGGGGGAACCGAGCAGTACGTC. The encoded protein is CASRPAGGTEQYV.

This clonotype was seen more than once but under ten times. The chain recombines TRBV29-1 with TRBJ1-2; tentatively, D is TRBD1 (5 bases). The V end lost 0 bases, the J end lost 6 bases, and 11 bases lay between the germline ends. The CDR3 totals 13 residues. Looked up from germline, CDR1 is SQVTM and CDR2 is ANQGSEA. CDR3 nucleotide sequence: TGCAGCGTTGAAGATGGCGTAGGGGATGGCTACACCTTC. It is translated as CSVEDGVGDGYTF.